The entry below describes one T cell receptor beta chain. V shed 0 bases and J 4 bases; nucleotides not matched to a gene: 6. Germline assignment: CDR1 SGHRS and CDR2 YFSETQ. This CDR3 is 16 amino acids long. This entry is derived from a study of T cell responses to AZD1222 COVID-19 vaccine. This table comes from immunoSEQ multiplex PCR, and its TCRdb copy is limited to in-frame clones, with some not included. Of 100,000 to 130,000 clones listed, around 91% are singletons. This receptor was taken from an adult in good health. Sequenced here: peripheral blood, sampled on day 0 of AZD1222 vaccination. This chain joins TRBV5-1 and TRBJ1-4, with 7 nucleotides matching TRBD1. CDR3 DNA sequence: TGCGCCAGCAGCTTGGGGCAGGGACAGAGTAATGAAAAACTGTTTTTT. Amino acids: CASSLGQGQSNEKLFF.